This is a list of T cell receptor beta chains from one sample in a study of blood T cell repertoires in COVID-19. Clones were read by immunoSEQ multiplex PCR, and TCRdb kept only the in-frame ones, dropping some. The sample yields hundreds of thousands of clones, roughly 88% seen once. Sequenced material: peripheral blood. The receptors were sampled from a woman in her twenties or thirties with active or convalescent COVID-19. Each CDR3 is given with its conserved first and last residue. The D gene is left open where the match is weak. Size values are once, few and many counts, or a class for expanded clones, and some rows have none.

>.|.|TRBJ1-2|TRBV7-8
TGTGCCAGCAGCGCACTTAGTAACTATGGCTACACCTTC
CASSALSNYGYTF
>.|.|TRBJ2-7|TRBV7-8
TGTGCCAGCAGACAAGGGGCTAGCTACGAGCAGTACTTC
CASRQGASYEQYF
>once|TRBD2|TRBJ2-5|TRBV7-2
TGTGCCAGCAGCTTAGTAGCCGGGGGGAGTGGAGAGACCCAGTACTTC
CASSLVAGGSGETQYF
>.|TRBD1|TRBJ1-1|TRBV9
TGTGCCAGCAGCGTGGGACAGGGGAAGACTGAAGCTTTCTTT
CASSVGQGKTEAFF
>.|TRBD2|TRBJ2-1|TRBV11-2
TGTGCCAGCAGCCTCAGACTAGCGGGAGATTCGTACAATGAGCAGTTCTTC
CASSLRLAGDSYNEQFF
>.|.|TRBJ1-5|TRBV2
TGTGCCAGCAGTGGGGGCAGTCAGGTCAATCAGCCCCAGCATTTT
CASSGGSQVNQPQHF
>.|.|TRBJ1-1|TRBV5-1
TGCGCCAGCAGCTTGCAACAGCAGAACACTGAAGCTTTCTTT
CASSLQQQNTEAFF
>.|.|TRBJ1-2|TRBV5-4
TGTGCCAGCAGCCCCCCCGAGGGGGTCTATGGCTACACCTTC
CASSPPEGVYGYTF
>few|.|TRBJ2-2|TRBV9
TGTGCCAGCAGCGTGAGGCCCGACCTACGAGTCGGGGAGCTGTTTTTT
CASSVRPDLRVGELFF
>few|TRBD1|TRBJ1-5|TRBV5-8
TGTGCCAGCAGCGGAGGACAGGGCCAAACTGTTCAGCCCCAGCATTTT
CASSGGQGQTVQPQHF
>.|TRBD2|TRBJ2-2|TRBV11-2
TGTGCCAGCAGTTTAGCGGGAGATTGGTACACCGGGGAGCTGTTTTTT
CASSLAGDWYTGELFF
>.|TRBD1|TRBJ1-1|TRBV3-1/TRBV3-2
TGTGCCAGCAGCCCTCCGGGGACAGCGCTTGAAGCTTTCTTT
CASSPPGTALEAFF
>.|TRBD2|TRBJ2-3|TRBV5-1
TGCGCCAGCAGCTTGGTTAGCGGGGGTAACACAGATACGCAGTATTTT
CASSLVSGGNTDTQYF
>.|TRBD1|TRBJ1-5|TRBV5-6
TGTGCCAGCAGCCCCGGGACAGGGAGGAATCAGCCCCAGCATTTT
CASSPGTGRNQPQHF
>.|.|TRBJ1-2|TRBV19
TGTGCCAGTAGTATATTAGGGGTCGGTAACTATGGCTACACCTTC
CASSILGVGNYGYTF
>.|TRBD1|TRBJ2-7|TRBV11-2
TGTGCCAGCAGCTTCGGGACAGACACCTACGAGCAGTACTTC
CASSFGTDTYEQYF
>.|TRBD2|TRBJ2-3|TRBV4-1
TGCGCCAGCAGCCATGGGACTAGCGGGTGGAGCACAGATACGCAGTATTTT
CASSHGTSGWSTDTQYF
>once|.|TRBJ1-6|TRBV28
TGTGCCAGCACCGTCGCCCCCCCGGACAGCGATAATTCACCCCTCCACTTT
CASTVAPPDSDNSPLHF
>.|TRBD2|TRBJ2-1|TRBV27
TGTGCCAGCAGTGGACTGGTCGCTAGCGGAAAGCAGTTCTTC
CASSGLVASGKQFF
>.|TRBD2|TRBJ2-5|TRBV6-5
TGTGCCAGCAGCCGACTAGCGGCTCTACAAGAGACCCAGTACTTC
CASSRLAALQETQYF
>.|.|TRBJ1-1|TRBV6-6
TGTGCCAGCAGTCTAGGGGTCAACACTGAAGCTTTCTTT
CASSLGVNTEAFF
>.|.|TRBJ2-7|TRBV6-1
TGTGCCAGCAGTGAAGCGGGGCCAACCTACGAGCAGTACTTC
CASSEAGPTYEQYF
>.|.|TRBJ2-5|TRBV7-6
TGTGCCAGCAGCCGCGGTGTTCAAGAGACCCAGTACTTC
CASSRGVQETQYF
>.|.|TRBJ1-5|TRBV7-5
TGTGTCAGAAGCTTAGACCCCAGGGTAAGCAATCAGCCCCAGCATTTT
CVRSLDPRVSNQPQHF
>.|.|TRBJ2-3|TRBV7-9
TGTGCCAGCAGCGCCCGGTCCGGGGGAATGAGCACAGATACGCAGTATTTT
CASSARSGGMSTDTQYF
>.|.|TRBJ2-7|TRBV6-1
TGTGCCAGCAGTGAACACTACGAGCAGTACTTC
CASSEHYEQYF
>once|.|TRBJ2-7|TRBV27
TGTGCCAGCAGTGAACGGGCCAGGGGTCACGAGCAGTACTTC
CASSERARGHEQYF
>.|.|TRBJ1-4|TRBV5-4
TGTGCCAGCAGCAGGAGTGAAAAACTGTTTTTT
CASSRSEKLFF
>.|TRBD2|TRBJ2-3|TRBV19
TGTGCCAGTAGTACCTCACCACTAGCGGGAGCAGATACGCAGTATTTT
CASSTSPLAGADTQYF
>.|TRBD2|TRBJ2-2|TRBV9
TGTGCCAGCAGCGTAGCTAGCGGGGGGAACACCGGGGAGCTGTTTTTT
CASSVASGGNTGELFF
>.|.|TRBJ1-1|TRBV5-1
TGCGCCAGCAGCACCAGGATAAACACTGAAGCTTTCTTT
CASSTRINTEAFF
>.|TRBD2|TRBJ2-4|TRBV7-2
TGTGCCAGCAGCCAGAAGCGGGGAATAGCCAAAAACATTCAGTACTTC
CASSQKRGIAKNIQYF
>.|.|TRBJ1-1|TRBV6-1
TGTGCCAGCAGTGAAGTGACAGATCGGAAAGCTTTCTTT
CASSEVTDRKAFF
>.|.|TRBJ2-7|TRBV3-1/TRBV3-2
TGTGCCAGCAGTCCACTGACCGACTCTGGATATAACGAGCAGTACTTC
CASSPLTDSGYNEQYF
>few|.|TRBJ1-1|TRBV6-2/TRBV6-3
TGTGCCAGCAGTCCGGGATCTATGAACACTGAAGCTTTCTTT
CASSPGSMNTEAFF